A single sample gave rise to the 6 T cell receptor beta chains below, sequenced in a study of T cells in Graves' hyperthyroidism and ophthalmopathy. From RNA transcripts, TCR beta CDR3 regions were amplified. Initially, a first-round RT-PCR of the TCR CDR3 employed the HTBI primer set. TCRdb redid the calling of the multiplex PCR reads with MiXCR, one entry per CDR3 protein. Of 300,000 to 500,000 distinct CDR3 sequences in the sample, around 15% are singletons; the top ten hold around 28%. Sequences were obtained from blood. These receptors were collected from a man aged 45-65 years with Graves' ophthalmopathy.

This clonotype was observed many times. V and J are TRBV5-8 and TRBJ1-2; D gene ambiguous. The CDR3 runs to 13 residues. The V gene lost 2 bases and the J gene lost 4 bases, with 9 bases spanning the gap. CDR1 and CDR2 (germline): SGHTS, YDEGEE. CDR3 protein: CASSFSGLYGYTF. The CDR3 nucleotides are TGTGCCAGCAGCTTCTCCGGGCTCTATGGCTACACCTTC.

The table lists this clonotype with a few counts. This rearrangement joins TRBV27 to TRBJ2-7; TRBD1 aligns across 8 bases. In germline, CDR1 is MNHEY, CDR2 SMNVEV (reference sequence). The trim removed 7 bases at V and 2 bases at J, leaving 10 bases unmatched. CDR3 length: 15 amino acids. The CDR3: CASNLQGGTTYEQYF. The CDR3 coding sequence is TGTGCCAGCAACCTACAGGGGGGCACTACCTACGAGCAGTACTTC.

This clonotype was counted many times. The CDR3 loop reads CSARIRQGREQYF. The CDR3, as DNA: TGCAGTGCTAGAATCCGACAGGGCAGGGAGCAGTACTTC. The chain couples TRBV20-1 to TRBJ2-7; the match to TRBD1 covers 7 bases. J was trimmed by 7 bases and V by 2 bases; bases with no gene match: 8. CDR3 length: 13 amino acids. Germline V gene sequence: CDR1 DFQATT, CDR2 SNEGSKA (reference sequence).

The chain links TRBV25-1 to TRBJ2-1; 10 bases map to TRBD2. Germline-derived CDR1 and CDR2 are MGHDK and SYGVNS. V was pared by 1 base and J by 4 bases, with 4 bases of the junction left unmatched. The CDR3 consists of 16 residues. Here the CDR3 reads CASSESGLARYNEQFF. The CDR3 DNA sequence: TGTGCCAGCAGTGAATCGGGACTAGCGAGATACAATGAGCAGTTCTTC.

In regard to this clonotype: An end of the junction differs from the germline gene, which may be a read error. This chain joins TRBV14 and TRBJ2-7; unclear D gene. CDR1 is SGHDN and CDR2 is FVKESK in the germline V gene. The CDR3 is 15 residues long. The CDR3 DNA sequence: TGTGTCAGCAGCCAAGATCCTGGGCAGTCCTACGAGCAGTACTTC. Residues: CVSSQDPGQSYEQYF.

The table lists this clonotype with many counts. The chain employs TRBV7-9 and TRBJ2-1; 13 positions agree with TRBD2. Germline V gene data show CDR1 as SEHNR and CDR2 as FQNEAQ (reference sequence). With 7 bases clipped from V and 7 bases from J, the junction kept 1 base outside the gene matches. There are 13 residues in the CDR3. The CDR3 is CASTGLAGNEQFF. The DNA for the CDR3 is TGTGCCAGCACGGGACTAGCGGGGAATGAGCAGTTCTTC.